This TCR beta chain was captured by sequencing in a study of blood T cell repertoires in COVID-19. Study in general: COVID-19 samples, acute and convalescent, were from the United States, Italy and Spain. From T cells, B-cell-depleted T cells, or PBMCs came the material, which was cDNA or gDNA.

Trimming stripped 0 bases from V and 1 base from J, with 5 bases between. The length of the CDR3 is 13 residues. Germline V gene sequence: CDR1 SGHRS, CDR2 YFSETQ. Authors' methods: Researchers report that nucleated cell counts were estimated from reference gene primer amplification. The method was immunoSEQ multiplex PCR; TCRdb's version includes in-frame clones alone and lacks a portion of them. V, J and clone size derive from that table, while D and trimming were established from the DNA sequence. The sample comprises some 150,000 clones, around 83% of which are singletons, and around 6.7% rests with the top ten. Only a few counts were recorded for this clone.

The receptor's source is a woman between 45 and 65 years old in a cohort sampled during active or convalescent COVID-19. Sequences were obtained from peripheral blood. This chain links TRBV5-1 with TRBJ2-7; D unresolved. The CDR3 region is CASSLAGSYEQYF. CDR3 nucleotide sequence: TGCGCCAGCAGCTTGGCCGGGTCCTACGAGCAGTACTTC.